One and the same sample provided the 13 T cell receptor beta chains below, sequenced in a study of T cells in Graves' hyperthyroidism and ophthalmopathy. The CDR3 regions of TCR beta were amplified from RNA transcripts. The HTBI set primed first-round TCR CDR3 RT-PCR. TCRdb recomputed calls from the multiplex PCR reads with MiXCR, one row per CDR3 protein. This sample has under 350,000 distinct CDR3 sequences, with 21% found just once. Sequencing input: blood. The origin of the receptors is a woman between 50 and 59 years old with Graves' hyperthyroidism.

This clonotype occurred a few times. V gene TRBV5-1 combines with J gene TRBJ1-4; 9 bases agree with TRBD1. The germline V gene has CDR1 SGHRS and CDR2 YFSETQ. The CDR3 spans 14 residues. The ends lost 0 bases at V and 6 bases at J; junction bases unmatched: 0. The CDR3 reads CASSLGTGDEKLFF. DNA of the CDR3: TGCGCCAGCAGCTTGGGGACAGGGGATGAAAAACTGTTTTTT.

This clonotype was seen ten or more times. V and J are TRBV20-1 and TRBJ2-7; weak D call: TRBD1 (6 bases). Germline V gives CDR1 DFQATT, CDR2 SNEGSKA (reference sequence). Trimming removed 2 bases at V and 2 bases at J, with 13 bases between. This CDR3 comprises 14 residues. CDR3 sequence reads: CSARTGTKTYEQYF. The CDR3 DNA reads TGCAGTGCTAGAACCGGGACAAAGACCTACGAGCAGTACTTC.

The genes are TRBV28 and TRBJ2-1, with TRBD2 matching 8 bases. J gave up 8 bases and V 5 bases, and 17 bases lay outside the gene matches. Germline CDR1 is MDHEN and CDR2 is SYDVKM. The CDR3 covers 17 residues. The CDR3 DNA is TGTGCCAGCAGTGGACTAGCTTGGGGGAGGGCTAGGGATGAGCAGTTCTTC. Its protein is CASSGLAWGRARDEQFF.

V is TRBV12-3 or TRBV12-4 and J is TRBJ1-3; D is unresolved. V was cut by 6 bases and J by 0 bases, with 9 bases left in between. The CDR3 contains 14 residues. CDR3: CASSLKNSGNTIYF. CDR3 nucleotide sequence: TGTGCCAGCAGCCTTAAAAACTCTGGAAACACCATATATTTT.

This clonotype came up many times. V and J are TRBV15 and TRBJ2-1; unclear D gene. From germline, CDR1 is LNHNV and CDR2 YYDKDF (reference sequence). Trimming removed 4 bases from V and 0 bases from J, with 10 bases in between. This CDR3 contains 15 residues. The CDR3 nucleotides read TGTGCCACCAGCAACTCACGGAGCTCCTACAATGAGCAGTTCTTC. Translating it yields CATSNSRSSYNEQFF.

This clonotype was seen at least ten times. The chain recombines TRBV28 with TRBJ1-2; 11 nucleotides line up with TRBD1. The CDR3 is 15 residues long. Germline V CDR1 and CDR2: MDHEN, SYDVKM. The V segment lost 5 bases and the J segment 5 bases; nucleotides outside the gene matches: 7. CDR3 bases: TGTGCCAGCAGTCCACCGGACAGGGGGCGTTATGGCTACACCTTC. Encoded protein: CASSPPDRGRYGYTF.

This clonotype has ten or more counts. The J gene is TRBJ2-3, the V gene TRBV2, with D perhaps TRBD2 (7 bases). This CDR3 has 16 amino acids. Per germline, CDR1 SNHLY and CDR2 FYNNEI. Deletions cut 3 bases from V and 0 bases from J, with 13 bases between. The CDR3 DNA reads TGTGCCAGCAGTGAGGAGGCGGGGGCTAGCACAGATACGCAGTATTTT. It translates to CASSEEAGASTDTQYF.

This clonotype was found a few times. The chain couples TRBV9 to TRBJ1-3; 7 positions agree with TRBD1. Trimming removed 3 bases from V and 0 bases from J; junction bases left unmatched: 6. The CDR3 extends over 16 amino acids. Germline CDR1 is SGDLS and CDR2 is YYNGEE. CDR3 nucleotide sequence: TGTGCCAGCAGCGCTACAGGGGACAGCTCTGGAAACACCATATATTTT. Its translation: CASSATGDSSGNTIYF.

The rearrangement links TRBV19 to TRBJ1-1; D call uncertain. Per germline, CDR1 LNHDA and CDR2 SQIVND (reference sequence). Trimming left V 3 bases short and J 1 base short, with 12 bases between. This CDR3 has 15 amino acids. CDR3 nucleotides: TGTGCCAGTAGTATGAATGCAGGCCCGAACACTGAAGCTTTCTTT. Its translation is CASSMNAGPNTEAFF.

This clonotype was detected ten times or more. The chain employs TRBV13 and TRBJ1-1, with D possibly being TRBD1 (5 bases). The V gene's germline CDR1 is PRHDT and CDR2 FYEKMQ (reference sequence). V lost 4 bases to trimming and J lost 4 bases, with 13 bases between them. This CDR3 is 14 amino acids long. CDR3 nucleotide sequence: TGTGCCAGCAGCTCCCGACGGGGCGTCACTGAAGCTTTCTTT. It translates to CASSSRRGVTEAFF.

In its sample, this clonotype was seen a few times. The J gene is TRBJ2-5, the V gene TRBV5-5; 7 bases are a match to TRBD2. In germline, CDR1 is SGHKS, CDR2 YYEKEE (reference sequence). The CDR3 sequence is 14 residues long. After removal of 4 bases from V and 2 bases from J, the junction contained 5 bases not matched to a gene. The CDR3 nucleotides are TGTGCCAGCAGCGAGACTAGCAGACAAGAGACCCAGTACTTC. Translating it yields CASSETSRQETQYF.

This clonotype was found many times. The chain couples TRBV3-1 to TRBJ1-1, with D perhaps matching TRBD1 (5 bases). Germline assignment: CDR1 LGHDT and CDR2 YNNKEL (reference sequence). V lost 1 base and J lost 1, with 10 bases in between. CDR3 length: 15 residues. CDR3 residues: CASSQAVTANTEAFF. DNA for the CDR3: TGTGCCAGCAGCCAAGCGGTGACAGCGAACACTGAAGCTTTCTTT. Filled out from reference TRBV3-1 and TRBJ1-1, the complete variable domain reads DTAVSQTPKYLVTQMGNDKSIKCEQNLGHDTMYWYKQDSKKFLKIMFSYNNKELIINETVPNRFSPKSPDKAHLNLHINSLELGDSAVYFCASSQAVTANTEAFFGQGTRLTVV.

This clonotype was counted between two and nine times. The chain joins TRBV4-2 to TRBJ1-1, with D possibly being TRBD1 (6 bases). With 5 bases removed from V and 1 base from J, the gap between germline ends came to 14 bases. CDR1 and CDR2 from the germline V gene are LGHNA and YNFKEQ. The CDR3 loop spans 15 amino acids. This chain's CDR3 is CASSETGTPNTEAFF. The CDR3 DNA follows: TGTGCCAGCAGCGAAACCGGGACACCGAACACTGAAGCTTTCTTT.